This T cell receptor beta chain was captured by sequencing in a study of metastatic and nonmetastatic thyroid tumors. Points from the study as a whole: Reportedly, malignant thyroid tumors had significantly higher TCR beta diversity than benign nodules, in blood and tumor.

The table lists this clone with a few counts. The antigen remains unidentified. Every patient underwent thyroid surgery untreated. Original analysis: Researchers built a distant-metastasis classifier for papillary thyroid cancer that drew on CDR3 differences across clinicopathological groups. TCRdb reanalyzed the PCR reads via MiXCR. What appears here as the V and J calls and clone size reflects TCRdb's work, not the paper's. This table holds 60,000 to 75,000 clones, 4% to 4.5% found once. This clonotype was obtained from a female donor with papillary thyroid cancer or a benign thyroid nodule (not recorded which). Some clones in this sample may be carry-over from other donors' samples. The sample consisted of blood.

The CDR3 sequence is CSAPEDGRGGNEQFF. CDR3 DNA: TGCAGTGCCCCCGAGGATGGAAGGGGGGGCAATGAGCAGTTCTTC. The chain links TRBV20-1 to TRBJ2-1, with D maybe TRBD2 (7 bases). V lost 6 bases, J lost 6 bases, and 21 bases lay in between. CDR3 size: 15 residues. CDR1 and CDR2 from the germline V gene are DFQATT and SNEGSKA (reference sequence).